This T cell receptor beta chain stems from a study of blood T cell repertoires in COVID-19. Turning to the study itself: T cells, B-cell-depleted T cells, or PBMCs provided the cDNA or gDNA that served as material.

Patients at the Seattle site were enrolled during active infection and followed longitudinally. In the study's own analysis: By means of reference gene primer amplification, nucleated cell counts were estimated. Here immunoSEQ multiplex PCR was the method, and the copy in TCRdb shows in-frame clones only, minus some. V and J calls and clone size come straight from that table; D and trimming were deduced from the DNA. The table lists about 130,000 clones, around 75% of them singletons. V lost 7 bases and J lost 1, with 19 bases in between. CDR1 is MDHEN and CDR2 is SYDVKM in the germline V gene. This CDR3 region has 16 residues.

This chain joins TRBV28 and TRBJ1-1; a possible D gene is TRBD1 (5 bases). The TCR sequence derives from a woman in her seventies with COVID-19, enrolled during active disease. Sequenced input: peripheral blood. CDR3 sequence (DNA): TGTGCCAGCAACCACCTGGAGGGGCAGGGGAACACTGAAGCTTTCTTT. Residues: CASNHLEGQGNTEAFF.